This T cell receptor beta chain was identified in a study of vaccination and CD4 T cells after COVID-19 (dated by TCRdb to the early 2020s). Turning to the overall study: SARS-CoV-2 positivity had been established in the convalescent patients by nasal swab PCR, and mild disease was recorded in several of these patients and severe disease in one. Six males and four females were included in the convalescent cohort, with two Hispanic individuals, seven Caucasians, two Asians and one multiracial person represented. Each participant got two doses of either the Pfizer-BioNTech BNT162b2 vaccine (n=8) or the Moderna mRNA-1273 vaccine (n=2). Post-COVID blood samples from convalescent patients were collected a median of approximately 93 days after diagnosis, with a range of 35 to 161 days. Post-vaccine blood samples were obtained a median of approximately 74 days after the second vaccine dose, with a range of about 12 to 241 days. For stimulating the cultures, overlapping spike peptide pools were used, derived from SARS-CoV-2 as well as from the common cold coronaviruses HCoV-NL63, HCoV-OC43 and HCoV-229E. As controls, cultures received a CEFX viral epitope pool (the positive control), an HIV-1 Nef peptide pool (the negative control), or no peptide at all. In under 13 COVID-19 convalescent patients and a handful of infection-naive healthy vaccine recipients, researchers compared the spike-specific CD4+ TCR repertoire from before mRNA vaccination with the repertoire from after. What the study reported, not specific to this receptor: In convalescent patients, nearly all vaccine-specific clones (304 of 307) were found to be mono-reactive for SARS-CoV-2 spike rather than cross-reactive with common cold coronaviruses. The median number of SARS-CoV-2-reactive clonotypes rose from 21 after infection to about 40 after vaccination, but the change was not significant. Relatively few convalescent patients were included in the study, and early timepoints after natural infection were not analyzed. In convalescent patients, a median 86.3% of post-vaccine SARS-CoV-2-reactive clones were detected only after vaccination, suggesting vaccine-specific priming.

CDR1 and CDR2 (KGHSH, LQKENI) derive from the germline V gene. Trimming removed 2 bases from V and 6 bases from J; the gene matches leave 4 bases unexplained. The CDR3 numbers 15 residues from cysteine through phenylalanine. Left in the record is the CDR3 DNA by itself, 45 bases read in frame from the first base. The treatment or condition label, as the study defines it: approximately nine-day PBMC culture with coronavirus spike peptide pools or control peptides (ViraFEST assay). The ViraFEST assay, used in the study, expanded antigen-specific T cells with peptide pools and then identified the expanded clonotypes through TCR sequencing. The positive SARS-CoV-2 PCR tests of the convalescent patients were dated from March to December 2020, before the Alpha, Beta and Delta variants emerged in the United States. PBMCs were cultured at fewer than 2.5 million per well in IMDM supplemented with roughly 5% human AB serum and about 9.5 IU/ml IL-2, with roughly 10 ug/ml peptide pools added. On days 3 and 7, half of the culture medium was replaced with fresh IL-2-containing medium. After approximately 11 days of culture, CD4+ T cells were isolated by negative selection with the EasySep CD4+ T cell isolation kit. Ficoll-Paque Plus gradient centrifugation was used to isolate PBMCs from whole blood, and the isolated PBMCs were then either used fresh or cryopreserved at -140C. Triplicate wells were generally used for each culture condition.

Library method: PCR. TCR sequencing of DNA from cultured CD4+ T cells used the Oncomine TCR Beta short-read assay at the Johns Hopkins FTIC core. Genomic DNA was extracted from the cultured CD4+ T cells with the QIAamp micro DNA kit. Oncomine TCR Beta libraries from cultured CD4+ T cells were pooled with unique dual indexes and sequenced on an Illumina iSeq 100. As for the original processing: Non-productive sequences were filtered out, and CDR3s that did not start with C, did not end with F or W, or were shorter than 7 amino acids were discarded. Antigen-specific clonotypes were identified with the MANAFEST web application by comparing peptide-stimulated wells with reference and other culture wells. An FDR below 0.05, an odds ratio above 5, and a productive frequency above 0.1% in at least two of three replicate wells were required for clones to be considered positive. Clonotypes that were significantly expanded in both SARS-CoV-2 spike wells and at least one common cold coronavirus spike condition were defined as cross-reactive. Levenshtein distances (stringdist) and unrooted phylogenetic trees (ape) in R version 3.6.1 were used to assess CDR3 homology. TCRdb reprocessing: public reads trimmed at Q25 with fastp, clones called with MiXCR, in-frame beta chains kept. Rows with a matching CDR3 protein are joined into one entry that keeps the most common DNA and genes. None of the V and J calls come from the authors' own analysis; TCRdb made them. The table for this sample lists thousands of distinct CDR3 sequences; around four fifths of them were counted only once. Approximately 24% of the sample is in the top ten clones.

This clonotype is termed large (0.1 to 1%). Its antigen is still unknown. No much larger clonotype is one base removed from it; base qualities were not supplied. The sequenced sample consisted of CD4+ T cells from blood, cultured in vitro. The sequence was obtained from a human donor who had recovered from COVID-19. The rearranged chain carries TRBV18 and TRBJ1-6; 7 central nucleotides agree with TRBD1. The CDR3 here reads CASSPGGGRNSPLHF. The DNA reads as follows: TGTGCCAGCTCACCAGGAGGGGGCCGTAATTCACCCCTCCACTTT.